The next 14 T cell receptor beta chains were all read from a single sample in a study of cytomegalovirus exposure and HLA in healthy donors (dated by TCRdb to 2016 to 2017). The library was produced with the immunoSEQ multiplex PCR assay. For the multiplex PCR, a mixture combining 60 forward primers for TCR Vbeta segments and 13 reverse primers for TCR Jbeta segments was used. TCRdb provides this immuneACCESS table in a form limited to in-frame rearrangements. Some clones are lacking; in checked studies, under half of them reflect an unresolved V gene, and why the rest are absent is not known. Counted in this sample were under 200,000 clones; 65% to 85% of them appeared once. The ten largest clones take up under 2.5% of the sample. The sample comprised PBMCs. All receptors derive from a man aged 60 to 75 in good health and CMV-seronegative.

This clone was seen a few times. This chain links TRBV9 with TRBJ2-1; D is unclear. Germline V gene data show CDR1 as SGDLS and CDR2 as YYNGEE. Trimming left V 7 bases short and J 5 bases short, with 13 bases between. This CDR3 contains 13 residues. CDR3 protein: CASAESIHNEQFF. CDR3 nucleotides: TGTGCCAGCGCGGAGAGTATCCACAATGAGCAGTTCTTC. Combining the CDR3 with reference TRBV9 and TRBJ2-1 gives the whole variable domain DSGVTQTPKHLITATGQRVTLRCSPRSGDLSVYWYQQSLDQGLQFLIQYYNGEERAKGNILERFSAQQFPDLHSELNLSSLELGDSALYFCASAESIHNEQFFGPGTRLTVL.

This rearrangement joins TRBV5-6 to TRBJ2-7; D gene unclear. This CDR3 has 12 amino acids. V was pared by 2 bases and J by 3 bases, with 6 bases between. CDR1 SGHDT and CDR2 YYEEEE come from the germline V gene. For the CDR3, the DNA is TGTGCCAGCAGCTTACAAAGCTACGAGCAGTACTTC. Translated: CASSLQSYEQYF.

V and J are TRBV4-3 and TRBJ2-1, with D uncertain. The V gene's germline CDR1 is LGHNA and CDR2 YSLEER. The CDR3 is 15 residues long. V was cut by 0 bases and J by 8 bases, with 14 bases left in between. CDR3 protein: CASSQDSTLGHEQFF. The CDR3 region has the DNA TGCGCCAGCAGCCAAGATTCTACCCTAGGCCATGAGCAGTTCTTC.

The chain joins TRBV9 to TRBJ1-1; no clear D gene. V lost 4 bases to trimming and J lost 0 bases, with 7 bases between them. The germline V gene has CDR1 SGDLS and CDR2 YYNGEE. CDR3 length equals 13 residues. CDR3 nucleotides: TGTGCCAGCAGCTTCGCGGTGAACACTGAAGCTTTCTTT. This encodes CASSFAVNTEAFF.

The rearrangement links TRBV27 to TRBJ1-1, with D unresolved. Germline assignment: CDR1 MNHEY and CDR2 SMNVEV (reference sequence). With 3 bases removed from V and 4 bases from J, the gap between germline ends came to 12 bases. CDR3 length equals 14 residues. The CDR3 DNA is TGTGCCAGCAGTTTCGAGAGGAGAGGCACTGAAGCTTTCTTT. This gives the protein CASSFERRGTEAFF.

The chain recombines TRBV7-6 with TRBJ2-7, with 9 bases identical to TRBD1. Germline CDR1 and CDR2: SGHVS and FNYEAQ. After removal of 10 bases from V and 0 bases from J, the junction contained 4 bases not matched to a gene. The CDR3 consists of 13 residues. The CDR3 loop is CATGTGNSYEQYF. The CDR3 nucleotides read TGTGCCACAGGGACAGGGAACTCCTACGAGCAGTACTTC.

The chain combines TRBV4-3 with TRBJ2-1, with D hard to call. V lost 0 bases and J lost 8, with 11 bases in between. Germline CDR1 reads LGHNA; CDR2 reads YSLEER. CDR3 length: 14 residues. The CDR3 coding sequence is TGCGCCAGCAGCCAAGACTTAGCCCGGGATGAGCAGTTCTTC. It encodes CASSQDLARDEQFF.

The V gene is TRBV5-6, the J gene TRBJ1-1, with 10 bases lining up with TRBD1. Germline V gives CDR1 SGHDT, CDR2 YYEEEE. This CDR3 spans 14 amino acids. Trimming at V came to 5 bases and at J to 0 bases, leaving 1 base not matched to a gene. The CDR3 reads CASRGTGVNTEAFF. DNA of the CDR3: TGTGCCAGCAGAGGGACAGGGGTGAACACTGAAGCTTTCTTT.

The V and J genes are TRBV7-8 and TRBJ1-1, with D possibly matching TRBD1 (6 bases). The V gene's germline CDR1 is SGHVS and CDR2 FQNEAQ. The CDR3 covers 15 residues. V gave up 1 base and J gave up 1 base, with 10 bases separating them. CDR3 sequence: CASSLGGGRNTEAFF. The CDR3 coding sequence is TGTGCCAGCAGCTTAGGGGGGGGCAGGAACACTGAAGCTTTCTTT.

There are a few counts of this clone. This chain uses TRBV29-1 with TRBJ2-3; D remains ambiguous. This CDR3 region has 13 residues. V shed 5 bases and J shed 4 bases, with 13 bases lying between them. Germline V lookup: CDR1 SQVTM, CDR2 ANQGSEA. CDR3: CSVIAFGPDTQYF. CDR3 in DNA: TGCAGCGTTATCGCCTTTGGGCCAGATACGCAGTATTTT.

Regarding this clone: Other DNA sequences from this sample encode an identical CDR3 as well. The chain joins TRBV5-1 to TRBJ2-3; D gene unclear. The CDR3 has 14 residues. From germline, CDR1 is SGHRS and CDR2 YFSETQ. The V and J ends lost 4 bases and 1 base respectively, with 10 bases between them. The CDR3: CASSPIRGTDTQYF. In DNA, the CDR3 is TGCGCCAGCAGCCCTATTCGCGGCACAGATACGCAGTATTTT. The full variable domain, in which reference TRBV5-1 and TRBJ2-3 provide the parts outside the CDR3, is KAGVTQTPRYLIKTRGQQVTLSCSPISGHRSVSWYQQTPGQGLQFLFEYFSETQRNKGNFPGRFSGRQFSNSRSEMNVSTLELGDSALYLCASSPIRGTDTQYFGPGTRLTVL.

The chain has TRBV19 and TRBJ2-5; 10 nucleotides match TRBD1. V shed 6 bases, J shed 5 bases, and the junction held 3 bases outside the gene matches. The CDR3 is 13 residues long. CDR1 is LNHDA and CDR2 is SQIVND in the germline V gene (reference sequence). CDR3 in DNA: TGTGCCAGTAGCCGGACAGGGGGTGAGACCCAGTACTTC. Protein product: CASSRTGGETQYF.

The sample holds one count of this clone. CDR3 in DNA: TGTGCCAGCAGTTTATCAGGGCCCTCCTATGGCTACACCTTC. Residues: CASSLSGPSYGYTF. The chain uses TRBV28 and TRBJ1-2, with D possibly matching TRBD1 (5 bases). The CDR3 contains 14 residues. Germline CDR1 and CDR2: MDHEN and SYDVKM. The V and J ends lost 1 base and 4 bases respectively, with 10 bases between them.

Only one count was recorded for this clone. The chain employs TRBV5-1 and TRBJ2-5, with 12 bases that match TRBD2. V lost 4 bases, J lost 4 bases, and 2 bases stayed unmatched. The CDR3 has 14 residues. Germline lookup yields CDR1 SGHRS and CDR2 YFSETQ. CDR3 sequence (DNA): TGCGCCAGCAGCCGGGGACTAGCGGGAGAGACCCAGTACTTC. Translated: CASSRGLAGETQYF.